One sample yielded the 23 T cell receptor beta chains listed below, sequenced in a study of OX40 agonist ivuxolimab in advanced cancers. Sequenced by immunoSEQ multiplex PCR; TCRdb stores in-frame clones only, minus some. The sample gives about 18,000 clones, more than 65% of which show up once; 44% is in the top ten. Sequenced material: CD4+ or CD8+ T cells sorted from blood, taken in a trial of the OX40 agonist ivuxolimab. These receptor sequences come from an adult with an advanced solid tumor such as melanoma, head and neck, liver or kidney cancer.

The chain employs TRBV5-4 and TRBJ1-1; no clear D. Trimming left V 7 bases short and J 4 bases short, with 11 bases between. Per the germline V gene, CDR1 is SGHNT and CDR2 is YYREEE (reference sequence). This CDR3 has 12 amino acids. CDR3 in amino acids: CASATIGTEAFF. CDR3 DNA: TGTGCCAGCGCCACGATTGGCACTGAAGCTTTCTTT.

The CDR3 reads CASSLAGAVGDTQYF. CDR3 sequence (DNA): TGTGCCAGCAGCCTAGCGGGTGCGGTAGGAGATACGCAGTATTTT. The rearrangement joins TRBV9 to TRBJ2-3; 8 nucleotides line up with TRBD2. The CDR3 consists of 15 residues. Germline V gene sequence: CDR1 SGDLS, CDR2 YYNGEE. V lost 4 bases and J lost 5; bases outside the gene matches: 9.

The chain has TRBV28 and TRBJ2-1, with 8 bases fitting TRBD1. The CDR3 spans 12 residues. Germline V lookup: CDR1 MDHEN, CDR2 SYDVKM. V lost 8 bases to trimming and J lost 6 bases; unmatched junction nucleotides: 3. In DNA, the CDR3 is TGTGCCAGCGGACAGGGTCTCAATGAGCAGTTCTTC. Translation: CASGQGLNEQFF. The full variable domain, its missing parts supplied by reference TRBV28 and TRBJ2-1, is DVKVTQSSRYLVKRTGEKVFLECVQDMDHENMFWYRQDPGLGLRLIYFSYDVKMKEKGDIPEGYSVSREKKERFSLILESASTNQTSMYLCASGQGLNEQFFGPGTRLTVL.

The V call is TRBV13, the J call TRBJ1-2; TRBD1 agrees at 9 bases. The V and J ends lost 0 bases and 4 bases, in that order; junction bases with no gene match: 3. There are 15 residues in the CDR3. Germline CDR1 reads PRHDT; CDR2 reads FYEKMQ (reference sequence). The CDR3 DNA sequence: TGTGCCAGCAGCTTAGGACAGGGGGCAGGCTATGGCTACACCTTC. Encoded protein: CASSLGQGAGYGYTF. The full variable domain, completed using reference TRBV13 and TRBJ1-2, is AAGVIQSPRHLIKEKRETATLKCYPIPRHDTVYWYQQGPGQDPQFLISFYEKMQSDKGSIPDRFSAQQFSDYHSELNMSSLELGDSALYFCASSLGQGAGYGYTFGSGTRLTVV.

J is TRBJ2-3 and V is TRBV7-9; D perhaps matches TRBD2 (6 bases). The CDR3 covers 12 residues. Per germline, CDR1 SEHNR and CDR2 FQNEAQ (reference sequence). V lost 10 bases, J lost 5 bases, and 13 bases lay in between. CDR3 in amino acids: CANDPGGDTQYF. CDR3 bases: TGTGCCAACGACCCCGGGGGAGATACGCAGTATTTT.

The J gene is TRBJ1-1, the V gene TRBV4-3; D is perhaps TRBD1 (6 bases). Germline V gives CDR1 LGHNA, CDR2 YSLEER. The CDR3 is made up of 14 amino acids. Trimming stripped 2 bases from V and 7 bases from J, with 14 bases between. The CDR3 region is CASSQRGGENEAFF. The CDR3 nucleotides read TGCGCCAGCAGCCAAAGGGGGGGCGAGAATGAAGCTTTCTTT.

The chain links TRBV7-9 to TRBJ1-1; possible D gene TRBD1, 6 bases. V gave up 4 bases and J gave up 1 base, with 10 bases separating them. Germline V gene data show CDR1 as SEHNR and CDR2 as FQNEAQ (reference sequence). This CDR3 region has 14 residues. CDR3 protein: CASSSQGGNTEAFF. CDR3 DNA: TGTGCCAGCAGCTCACAAGGGGGGAACACTGAAGCTTTCTTT.

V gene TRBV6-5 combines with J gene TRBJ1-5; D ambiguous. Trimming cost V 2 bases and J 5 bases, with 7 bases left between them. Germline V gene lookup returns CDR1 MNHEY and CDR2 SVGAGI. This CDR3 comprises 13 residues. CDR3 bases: TGTGCCAGCAGTTACGGGAGGGATCAGCCCCAGCATTTT. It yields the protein CASSYGRDQPQHF.

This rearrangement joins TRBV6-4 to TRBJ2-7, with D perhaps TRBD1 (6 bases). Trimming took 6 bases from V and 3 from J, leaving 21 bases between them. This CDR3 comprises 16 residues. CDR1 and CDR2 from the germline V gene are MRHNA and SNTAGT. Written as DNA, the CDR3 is TGTGCCAGCAGCCCCGTTGGTTCAGGGGTATTCTACGAGCAGTACTTC. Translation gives CASSPVGSGVFYEQYF.

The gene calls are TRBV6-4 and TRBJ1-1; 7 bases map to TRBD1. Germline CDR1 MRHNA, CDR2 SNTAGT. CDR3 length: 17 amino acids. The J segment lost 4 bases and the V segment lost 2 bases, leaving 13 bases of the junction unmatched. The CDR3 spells CASSDPPRFGDSTEAFF. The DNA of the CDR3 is TGTGCCAGCAGTGACCCGCCCCGGTTTGGGGACAGCACTGAAGCTTTCTTT.

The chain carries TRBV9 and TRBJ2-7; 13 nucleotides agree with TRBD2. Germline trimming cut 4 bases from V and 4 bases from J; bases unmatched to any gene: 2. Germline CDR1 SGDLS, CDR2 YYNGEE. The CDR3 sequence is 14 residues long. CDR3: CASSPGLAGYEQYF. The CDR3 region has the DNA TGTGCCAGCAGCCCGGGACTAGCGGGGTACGAGCAGTACTTC. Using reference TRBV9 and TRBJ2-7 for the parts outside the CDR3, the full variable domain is DSGVTQTPKHLITATGQRVTLRCSPRSGDLSVYWYQQSLDQGLQFLIQYYNGEERAKGNILERFSAQQFPDLHSELNLSSLELGDSALYFCASSPGLAGYEQYFGPGTRLTVT.

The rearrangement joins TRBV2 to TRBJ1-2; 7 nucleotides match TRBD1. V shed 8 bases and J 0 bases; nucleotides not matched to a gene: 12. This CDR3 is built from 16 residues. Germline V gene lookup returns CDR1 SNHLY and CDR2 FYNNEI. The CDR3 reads CASGRQGEGANYGYTF. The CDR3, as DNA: TGTGCCAGCGGCAGGCAGGGGGAAGGGGCTAACTATGGCTACACCTTC.

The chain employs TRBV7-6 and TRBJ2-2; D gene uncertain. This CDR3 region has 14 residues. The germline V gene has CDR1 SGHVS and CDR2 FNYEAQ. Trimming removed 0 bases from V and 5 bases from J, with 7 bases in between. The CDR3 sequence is CASSLALRTGELFF. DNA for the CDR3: TGTGCCAGCAGCTTAGCGTTGAGGACCGGGGAGCTGTTTTTT.

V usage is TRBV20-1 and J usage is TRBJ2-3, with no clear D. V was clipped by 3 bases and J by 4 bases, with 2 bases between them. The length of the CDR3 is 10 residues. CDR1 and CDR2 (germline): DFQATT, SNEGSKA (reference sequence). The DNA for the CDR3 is TGCAGTGCTAGCTCAGATACGCAGTATTTT. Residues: CSASSDTQYF.

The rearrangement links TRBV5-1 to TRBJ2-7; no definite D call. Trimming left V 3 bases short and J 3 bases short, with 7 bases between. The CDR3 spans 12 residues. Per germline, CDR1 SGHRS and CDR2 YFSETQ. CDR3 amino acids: CASSSYSYEQYF. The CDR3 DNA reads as TGCGCCAGCAGCTCATACAGCTACGAGCAGTACTTC.

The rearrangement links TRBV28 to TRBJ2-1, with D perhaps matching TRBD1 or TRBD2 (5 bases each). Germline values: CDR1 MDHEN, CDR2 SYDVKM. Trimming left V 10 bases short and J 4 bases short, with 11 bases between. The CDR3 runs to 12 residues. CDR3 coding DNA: TGTGCCACCAGGGACCTGTACAATGAGCAGTTCTTC. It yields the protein CATRDLYNEQFF.

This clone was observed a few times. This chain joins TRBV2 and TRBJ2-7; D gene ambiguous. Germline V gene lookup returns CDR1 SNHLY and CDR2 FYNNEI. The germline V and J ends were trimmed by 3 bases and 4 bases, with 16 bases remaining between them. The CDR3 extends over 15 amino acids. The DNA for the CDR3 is TGTGCCAGCAGTGACAACGGACCATACTCTTACGAGCAGTACTTC. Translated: CASSDNGPYSYEQYF.

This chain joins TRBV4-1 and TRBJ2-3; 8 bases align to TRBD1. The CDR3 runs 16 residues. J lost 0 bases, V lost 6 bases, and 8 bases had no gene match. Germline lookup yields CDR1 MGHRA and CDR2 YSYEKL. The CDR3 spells CASREQTGVSTDTQYF. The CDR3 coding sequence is TGCGCCAGCAGGGAGCAGACAGGGGTAAGCACAGATACGCAGTATTTT.

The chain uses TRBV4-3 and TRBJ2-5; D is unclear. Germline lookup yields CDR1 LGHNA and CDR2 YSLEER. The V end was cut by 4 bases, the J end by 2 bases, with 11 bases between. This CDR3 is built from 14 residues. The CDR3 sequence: CASSPGFGQETQYF. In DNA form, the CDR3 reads TGCGCCAGCAGCCCTGGATTCGGACAAGAGACCCAGTACTTC.

CDR3 in DNA: TGTGCCAGCAGCTTAGAGGGCGGGTACGCGAGGGCTTTCTTT. Its protein product is CASSLEGGYARAFF. V usage is TRBV11-2 and J usage is TRBJ1-1; D uncertain. Trimming removed 0 bases from V and 11 bases from J, with 16 bases in between. This CDR3 contains 14 residues. Germline loops: CDR1 SGHAT, CDR2 FQNNGV.

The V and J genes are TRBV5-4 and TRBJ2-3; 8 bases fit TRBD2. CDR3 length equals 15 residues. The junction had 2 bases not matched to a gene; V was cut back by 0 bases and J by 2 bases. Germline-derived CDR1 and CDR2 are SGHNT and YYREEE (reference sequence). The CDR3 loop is CASSLGLAHTDTQYF. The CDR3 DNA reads TGTGCCAGCAGCTTGGGACTAGCGCACACAGATACGCAGTATTTT. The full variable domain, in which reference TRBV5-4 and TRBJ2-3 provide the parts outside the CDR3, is ETGVTQSPTHLIKTRGQQVTLRCSSQSGHNTVSWYQQALGQGPQFIFQYYREEENGRGNFPPRFSGLQFPNYSSELNVNALELDDSALYLCASSLGLAHTDTQYFGPGTRLTVL.

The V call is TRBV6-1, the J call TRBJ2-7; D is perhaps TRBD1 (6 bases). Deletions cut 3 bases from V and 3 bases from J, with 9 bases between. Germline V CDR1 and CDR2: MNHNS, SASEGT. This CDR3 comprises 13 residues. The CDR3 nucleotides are TGTGCCAGCAGTGACACACAGGGCTACGAGCAGTACTTC. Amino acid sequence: CASSDTQGYEQYF.

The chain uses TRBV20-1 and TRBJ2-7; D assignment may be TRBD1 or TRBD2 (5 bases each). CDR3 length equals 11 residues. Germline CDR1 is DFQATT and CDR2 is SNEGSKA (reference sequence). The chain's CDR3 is CSSGTLLEQYF. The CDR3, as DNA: TGCAGCTCCGGGACGTTGCTCGAGCAGTACTTC.